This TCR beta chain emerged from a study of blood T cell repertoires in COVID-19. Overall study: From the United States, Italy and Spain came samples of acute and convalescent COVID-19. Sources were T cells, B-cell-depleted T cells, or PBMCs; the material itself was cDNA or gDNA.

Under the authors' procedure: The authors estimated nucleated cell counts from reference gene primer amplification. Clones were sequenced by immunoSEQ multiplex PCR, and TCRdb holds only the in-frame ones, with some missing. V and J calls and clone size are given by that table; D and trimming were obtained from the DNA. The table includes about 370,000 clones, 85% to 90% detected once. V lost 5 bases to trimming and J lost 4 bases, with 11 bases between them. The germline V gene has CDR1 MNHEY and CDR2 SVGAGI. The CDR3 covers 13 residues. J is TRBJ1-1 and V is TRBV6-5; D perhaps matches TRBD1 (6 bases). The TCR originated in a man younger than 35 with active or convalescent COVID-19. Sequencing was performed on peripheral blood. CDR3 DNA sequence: TGTGCCAGCAGTACCCGGACAGCCACTGAAGCTTTCTTT. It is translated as CASSTRTATEAFF.